This paragraph covers one T cell receptor (beta chain) sequence. Sequencing used immunoSEQ multiplex PCR; TCRdb keeps in-frame clones, though not all of them. The sample consists of 9,500 to 12,000 clones, 94% of them appearing once. The data belong to a study of T cells in narcolepsy. Trimming pared 3 bases from V and 2 bases from J, leaving 14 bases between. This CDR3 has 15 residues. CDR1 and CDR2 (germline): SGHNT, YYREEE (reference sequence). The gene calls are TRBV5-4 and TRBJ1-2; tentative D call: TRBD1 (6 bases). The sequenced material came from CD45RA- memory CD4+ T cells from PBMCs. The sequence was obtained from a human donor with narcolepsy. This chain's CDR3 is CASSSPVGGNYGYTF. The CDR3, as DNA: TGTGCCAGCAGCTCACCGGTAGGGGGGAACTATGGCTACACCTTC.